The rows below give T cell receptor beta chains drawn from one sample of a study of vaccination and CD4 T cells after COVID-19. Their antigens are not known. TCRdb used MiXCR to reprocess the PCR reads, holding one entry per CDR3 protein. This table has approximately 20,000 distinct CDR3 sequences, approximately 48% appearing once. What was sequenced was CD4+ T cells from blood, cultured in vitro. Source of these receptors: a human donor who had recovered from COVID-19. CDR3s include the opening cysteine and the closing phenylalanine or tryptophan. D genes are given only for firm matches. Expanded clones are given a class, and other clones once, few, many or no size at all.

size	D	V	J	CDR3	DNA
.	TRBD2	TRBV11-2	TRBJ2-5	CASSGTSGRAGETQYF	TGTGCCAGCAGCGGGACTAGCGGGAGGGCCGGGGAGACCCAGTACTTC
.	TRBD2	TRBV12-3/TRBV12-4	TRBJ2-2	CASGGTSGPGELFF	TGTGCCAGCGGCGGGACTAGCGGTCCCGGGGAGCTGTTTTTT
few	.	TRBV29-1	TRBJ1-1	CSVDQRDTEAFF	TGCAGCGTTGACCAAAGGGACACTGAAGCTTTCTTT
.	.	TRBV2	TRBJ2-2	CASSVVVNTGELFF	TGTGCCAGCAGTGTTGTAGTGAACACCGGGGAGCTGTTTTTT
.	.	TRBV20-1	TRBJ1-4	CSARNGPWDEKLFF	TGCAGTGCTAGAAATGGACCCTGGGATGAAAAACTGTTTTTT
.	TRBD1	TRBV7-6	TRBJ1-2	CASSGTDLWGYTF	TGTGCCAGCAGCGGGACAGACCTTTGGGGCTACACCTTC
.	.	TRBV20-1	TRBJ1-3	CSASDSSGNTIYF	TGCAGTGCTAGCGACAGCTCTGGAAACACCATATATTTT
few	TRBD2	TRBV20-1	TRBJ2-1	CSAQGLAGPKGNEQFF	TGCAGTGCCCAGGGACTAGCGGGGCCAAAAGGGAATGAGCAGTTCTTC
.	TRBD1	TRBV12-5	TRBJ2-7	CASGPSGGGEQYF	TGTGCTAGTGGTCCTTCAGGGGGTGGCGAGCAGTACTTC
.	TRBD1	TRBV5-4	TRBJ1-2	CASSLVQGGGYTF	TGTGCCAGCAGCTTGGTACAGGGGGGTGGCTACACCTTC
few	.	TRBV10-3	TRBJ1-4	CAISNQGNEKLFF	TGTGCCATCAGTAACCAGGGGAATGAAAAACTGTTTTTT
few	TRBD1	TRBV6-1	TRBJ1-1	CASSLDRARVTEAFF	TGTGCCAGCAGCCTGGACAGGGCAAGGGTCACTGAAGCTTTCTTT
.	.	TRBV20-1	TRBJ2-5	CSARGPQGETQYF	TGCAGTGCTAGGGGGCCCCAGGGAGAGACCCAGTACTTC
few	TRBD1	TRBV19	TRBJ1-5	CASSDRDGSNQPQHF	TGTGCCAGTTCTGACAGGGATGGCAGCAATCAGCCCCAGCATTTT
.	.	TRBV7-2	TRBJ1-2	CASTSWANYGYTF	TGTGCCAGCACGTCGTGGGCTAACTATGGCTACACCTTC
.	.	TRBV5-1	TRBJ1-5	CASSWESNQPQHF	TGCGCCAGCAGCTGGGAGAGCAATCAGCCCCAGCATTTT
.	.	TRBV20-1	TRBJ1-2	CSAIYRGAWGYTF	TGCAGTGCTATCTATAGGGGAGCTTGGGGCTACACCTTC
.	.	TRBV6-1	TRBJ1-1	CASTLRGRDTEAFF	TGTGCCAGCACCCTTAGGGGACGGGACACTGAAGCTTTCTTT
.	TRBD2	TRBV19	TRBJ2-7	CASSKRAVLSGTHDEQYF	TGTGCCAGTAGTAAGAGGGCAGTTCTCAGCGGGACCCATGACGAGCAGTACTTC
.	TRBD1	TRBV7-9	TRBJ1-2	CASSASGTGNGYTF	TGTGCCAGCAGCGCATCCGGGACAGGGAATGGCTACACCTTC
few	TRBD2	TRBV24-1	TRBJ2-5	CATSDLARGGVETQYF	TGTGCCACCAGTGATTTGGCCCGGGGGGGAGTAGAGACCCAGTACTTC
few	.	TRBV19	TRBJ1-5	CASSINWATGDQPQHF	TGTGCCAGTAGTATTAACTGGGCGACCGGCGATCAGCCCCAGCATTTT
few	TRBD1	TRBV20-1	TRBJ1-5	CSARDNRGIGNQPQHF	TGCAGTGCTAGAGATAACAGGGGGATCGGGAATCAGCCCCAGCATTTT
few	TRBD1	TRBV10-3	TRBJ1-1	CAIKRTGGITEAFF	TGTGCCATCAAGCGGACAGGGGGAATCACTGAAGCTTTCTTT
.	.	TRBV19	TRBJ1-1	CASSIDLYGLNTEAFF	TGTGCCAGTAGTATAGATCTATACGGATTGAACACTGAAGCTTTCTTT
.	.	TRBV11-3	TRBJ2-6	CASRTTGTSGANVLTF	TGTGCCAGCAGGACAACAGGGACCTCTGGGGCCAACGTCCTGACTTTC
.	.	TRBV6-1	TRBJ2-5	CASSPVVQETQYF	TGTGCCAGCAGTCCGGTGGTCCAAGAGACCCAGTACTTC
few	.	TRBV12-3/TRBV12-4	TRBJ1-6	CASSLTGPDNSPLHF	TGTGCCAGCAGTTTAACGGGCCCTGATAATTCACCCCTCCACTTT
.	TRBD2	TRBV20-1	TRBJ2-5	CSANMLAGPFQETQYF	TGCAGTGCCAACATGTTAGCGGGACCTTTCCAAGAGACCCAGTACTTC
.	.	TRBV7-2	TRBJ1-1	CASSAINRVQGAFF	TGTGCCAGCAGCGCGATAAACAGGGTCCAAGGAGCTTTCTTT
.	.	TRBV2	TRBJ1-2	CASRQAGNSYGYTF	TGTGCCAGCAGACAGGCCGGTAATTCCTATGGCTACACCTTC
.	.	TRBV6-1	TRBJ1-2	CASSAIGGTLGDYGYTF	TGTGCCAGCAGTGCTATAGGAGGAACTCTTGGAGACTATGGCTACACCTTC
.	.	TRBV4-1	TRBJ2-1	CASSQGEGLVEQFF	TGCGCCAGCAGCCAAGGCGAGGGCCTCGTAGAGCAGTTCTTC
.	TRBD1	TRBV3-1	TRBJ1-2	CASSQPGTGENGYTF	TGTGCCAGCAGCCAACCCGGGACAGGGGAAAACGGCTACACCTTC
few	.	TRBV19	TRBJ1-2	CATSQGWYGYTF	TGTGCCACCTCTCAGGGATGGTATGGCTACACCTTC
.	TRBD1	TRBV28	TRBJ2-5	CASRDRETQYF	TGTGCCAGCAGGGACAGGGAGACCCAGTACTTC
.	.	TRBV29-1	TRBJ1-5	CSVEVVGESNQPQHF	TGCAGCGTTGAAGTTGTAGGGGAGAGCAATCAGCCCCAGCATTTT
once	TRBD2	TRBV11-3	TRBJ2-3	CASSSPLAGGRSDTQYF	TGTGCCAGCAGCTCACCACTAGCGGGGGGGCGATCGGATACGCAGTATTTT
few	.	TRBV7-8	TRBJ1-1	CASSSYRVPMNTEAFF	TGTGCCAGCAGCTCCTACAGGGTCCCCATGAACACTGAAGCTTTCTTT